This TCR beta chain was sequenced during a study of T cell responses to AZD1222 COVID-19 vaccine. The study, taken as a whole, reports: Donors were chiefly white British, with a greater number of females, and clonal diversity was perhaps underestimated.

Assay used: immunoSEQ multiplex PCR; TCRdb lists only in-frame clones, some missing. The repertoire holds 150,000 to 200,000 clones, with around 87% as singletons. A note on this clone: The antigen remains unidentified.

V lost 6 bases, J lost 12 bases, and 15 bases lay in between. CDR3 size: 11 residues. The V gene's germline CDR1 is DFQATT and CDR2 SNEGSKA (reference sequence). Here the sequenced sample was peripheral blood, taken on day 0 of MenACWY control vaccination. The clonotype originates from an adult in good health. The chain recombines TRBV20-1 with TRBJ2-1; D is undetermined. The CDR3 DNA follows: TGCAGTGCCGGCTACTTAGGAAGGCAGTTCTTC. This encodes CSAGYLGRQFF.